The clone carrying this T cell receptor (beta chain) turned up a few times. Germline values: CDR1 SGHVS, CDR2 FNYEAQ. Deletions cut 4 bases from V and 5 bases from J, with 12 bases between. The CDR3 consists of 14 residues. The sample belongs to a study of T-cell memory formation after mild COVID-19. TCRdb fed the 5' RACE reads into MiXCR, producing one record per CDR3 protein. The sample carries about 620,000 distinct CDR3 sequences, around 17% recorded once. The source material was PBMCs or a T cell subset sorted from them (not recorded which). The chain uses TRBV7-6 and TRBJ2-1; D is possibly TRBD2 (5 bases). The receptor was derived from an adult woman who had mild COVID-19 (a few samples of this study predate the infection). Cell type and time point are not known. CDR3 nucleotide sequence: TGTGCCAGCAGCTCTTCCCGGGAAAACAATGAGCAGTTCTTC. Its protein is CASSSSRENNEQFF.